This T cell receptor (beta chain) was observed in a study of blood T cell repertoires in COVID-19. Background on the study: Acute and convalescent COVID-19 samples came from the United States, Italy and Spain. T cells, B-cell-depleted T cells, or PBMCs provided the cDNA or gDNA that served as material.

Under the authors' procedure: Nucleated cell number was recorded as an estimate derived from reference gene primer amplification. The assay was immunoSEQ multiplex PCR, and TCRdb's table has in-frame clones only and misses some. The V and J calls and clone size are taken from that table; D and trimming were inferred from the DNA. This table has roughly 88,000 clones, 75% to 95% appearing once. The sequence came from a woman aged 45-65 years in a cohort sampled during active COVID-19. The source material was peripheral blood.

CDR3 loop: CASSTTLGLNEQFF. CDR3 nucleotides: TGTGCCAGCAGCACCACACTAGGCCTCAATGAGCAGTTCTTC. The chain has TRBV6-5 and TRBJ2-1, with D maybe TRBD2 (5 bases). Trimming shortened V by 6 bases and J by 6 bases, and 15 bases separated the two germline ends. Looked up from germline, CDR1 is MNHEY and CDR2 is SVGAGI. CDR3 length: 14 residues.